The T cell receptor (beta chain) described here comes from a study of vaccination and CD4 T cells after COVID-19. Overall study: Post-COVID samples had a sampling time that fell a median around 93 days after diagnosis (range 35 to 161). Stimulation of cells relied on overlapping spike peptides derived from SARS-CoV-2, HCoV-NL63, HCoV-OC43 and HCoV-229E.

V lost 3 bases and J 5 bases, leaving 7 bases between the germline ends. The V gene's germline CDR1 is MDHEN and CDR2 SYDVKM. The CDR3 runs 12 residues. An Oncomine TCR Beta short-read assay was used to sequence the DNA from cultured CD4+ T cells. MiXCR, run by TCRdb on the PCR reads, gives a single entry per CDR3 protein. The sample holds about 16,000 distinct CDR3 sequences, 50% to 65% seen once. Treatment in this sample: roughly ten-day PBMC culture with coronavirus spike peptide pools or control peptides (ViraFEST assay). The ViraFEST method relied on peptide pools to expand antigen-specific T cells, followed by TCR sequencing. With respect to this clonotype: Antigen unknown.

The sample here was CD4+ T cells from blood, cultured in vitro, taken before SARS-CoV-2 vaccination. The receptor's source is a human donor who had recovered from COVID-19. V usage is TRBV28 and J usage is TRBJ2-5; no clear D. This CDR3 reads CASSFLRETQYF. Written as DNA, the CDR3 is TGTGCCAGCAGTTTTCTGAGGGAGACCCAGTACTTC.